This T cell receptor beta chain was sequenced in a study of blood T cell repertoires in COVID-19. Across the whole study: The United States, Italy and Spain supplied acute and convalescent COVID-19 samples.

Libraries were prepared by immunoSEQ multiplex PCR; TCRdb keeps only in-frame clonotypes and omits some of them. This sample has about 400,000 clones, with roughly nine tenths found just once. The V gene's germline CDR1 is MGHRA and CDR2 YSYEKL. The CDR3 has 14 amino acids. V shed 6 bases, J shed 8 bases, and the junction held 7 bases outside the gene matches. Recruits, aged 18 to 89 years, lived in 20 to 30 US areas. Participants' own reports of clinical history determined their cohort assignment. The chain couples TRBV4-1 to TRBJ2-1, with TRBD2 matching 10 bases. Sequencing was performed on PBMCs or T cells enriched from blood (not recorded which). The sequence was obtained from a woman aged 25-40 years who had recovered from COVID-19. The CDR3 is CASSPTGTSDEQFF. CDR3 in DNA: TGCGCCAGCAGTCCAACCGGGACTAGCGATGAGCAGTTCTTC.